These 16 T cell receptor beta chains were all obtained from the same sample, sequenced in a study of cytomegalovirus exposure and HLA in healthy donors. It was with 60 Vbeta and 13 Jbeta primers that the PCR ran. Here immunoSEQ multiplex PCR was the method, and the copy in TCRdb shows in-frame clones only, minus some. The table has 40,000 to 55,000 clones, around two thirds seen once. Sequencing was done on a sample of PBMCs. These receptors all come from a woman aged 25 to 39 in good health and CMV-seronegative.

The chain links TRBV19 to TRBJ1-1; TRBD1 is a possible D gene (6 bases). Trimming pared 0 bases from V and 2 bases from J, leaving 13 bases between. The CDR3 is made up of 16 amino acids. CDR1 and CDR2 (germline): LNHDA, SQIVND (reference sequence). CDR3 nucleotide sequence: TGTGCCAGTAGTATAGAGTCGGGACACGCCAACACTGAAGCTTTCTTT. This codes for CASSIESGHANTEAFF.

The chain employs TRBV29-1 and TRBJ2-2; possibly TRBD1 for D (5 bases). Germline V CDR1 and CDR2: SQVTM, ANQGSEA. CDR3 length equals 13 residues. V dropped 5 bases and J dropped 5 bases, with 12 bases sitting between them. This CDR3 is CSVRQGWTGELFF. The CDR3 nucleotides read TGCAGCGTTAGGCAGGGATGGACCGGGGAGCTGTTTTTT.

This chain connects TRBV21-1 to TRBJ2-5; TRBD1 is the table's D call and was not checked against the DNA. TRBV21-1 is listed as a pseudogene. CDR3 length equals 16 residues. CDR3 amino acids: CASSKVRRQDQETQYF. The CDR3 nucleotides read TGTGCCAGCAGCAAAGTTCGCAGACAGGACCAAGAGACCCAGTACTTC.

This clone has more than one count but fewer than ten. This rearrangement joins TRBV7-6 to TRBJ1-1, with D tentatively TRBD1 (5 bases). V lost 0 bases, J lost 10 bases, and 21 bases lay in between. This CDR3 region has 16 residues. Germline loops: CDR1 SGHVS, CDR2 FNYEAQ. The CDR3 spells CASSLASGDGVFVAFF. DNA of the CDR3: TGTGCCAGCAGCTTAGCTTCGGGGGACGGGGTGTTCGTAGCTTTCTTT.

This clone has a single count. The J gene is TRBJ1-6, the V gene TRBV19; tentatively, D is TRBD1 (6 bases). CDR1 and CDR2 from the germline V gene are LNHDA and SQIVND (reference sequence). This CDR3 has 14 amino acids. Trimming cost V 10 bases and J 8 bases, with 18 bases left between them. The CDR3 sequence is CATRGALWDSPLHF. DNA for the CDR3: TGTGCCACTCGGGGGGCTCTATGGGATTCACCCCTCCACTTT. The full variable domain, with the rest looked up from reference TRBV19 and TRBJ1-6, is DGGITQSPKYLFRKEGQNVTLSCEQNLNHDAMYWYRQDPGQGLRLIYYSQIVNDFQKGDIAEGYSVSREKKESFPLTVTSAQKNPTAFYLCATRGALWDSPLHFGNGTRLTVT.

The chain links TRBV5-1 to TRBJ1-2, with 11 bases that match TRBD1. V gave up 2 bases and J gave up 2 bases; unmatched junction bases: 5. The CDR3 contains 16 residues. Germline V gene lookup returns CDR1 SGHRS and CDR2 YFSETQ. The CDR3 DNA follows: TGCGCCAGCAGCTTATTGGGACAGGGGGGGAACTATGGCTACACCTTC. It yields the protein CASSLLGQGGNYGYTF. Full variable domain (remainder filled in from reference TRBV5-1 and TRBJ1-2): KAGVTQTPRYLIKTRGQQVTLSCSPISGHRSVSWYQQTPGQGLQFLFEYFSETQRNKGNFPGRFSGRQFSNSRSEMNVSTLELGDSALYLCASSLLGQGGNYGYTFGSGTRLTVV.

The chain couples TRBV5-6 to TRBJ1-2; D may be TRBD1 (5 bases). The CDR3 has 11 amino acids. V was cut by 4 bases and J by 8 bases, with 9 bases left in between. Germline CDR1 reads SGHDT; CDR2 reads YYEEEE. CDR3 sequence (DNA): TGTGCCAGCAGCGGGGCGGCCGGCTACACCTTC. Encoded protein: CASSGAAGYTF.

The CDR3 here is CASSRGRRDEQYF. Written as DNA, the CDR3 is TGTGCCAGCAGTCGCGGGAGGAGAGACGAGCAGTACTTC. The chain recombines TRBV27 with TRBJ2-7, with 8 bases fitting TRBD2. Germline V gene data show CDR1 as MNHEY and CDR2 as SMNVEV (reference sequence). V was pared by 5 bases and J by 5 bases, with 5 bases of the junction left unmatched. This CDR3 has 13 residues.

V and J are TRBV7-6 and TRBJ2-4; 7 bases align to TRBD1. Germline loops: CDR1 SGHVS, CDR2 FNYEAQ. This CDR3 comprises 14 residues. The trim removed 2 bases at V and 6 bases at J, leaving 4 bases unmatched. The CDR3 region has the DNA TGTGCCAGCAGCTTAAGGGACAGTGGAAACATTCAGTACTTC. Protein sequence: CASSLRDSGNIQYF.

The chain joins TRBV7-2 to TRBJ2-7, with 7 nucleotides matching TRBD2. With 0 bases clipped from V and 2 bases from J, the junction kept 4 bases outside the gene matches. The CDR3 runs 15 residues. Germline CDR1 is SGHTA and CDR2 is FQGNSA. CDR3 nucleotide sequence: TGTGCCAGCAGCTTAGCCGGCGGGAGAACCTACGAGCAGTACTTC. Translated, it gives CASSLAGGRTYEQYF.

The CDR3 nucleotides read TGCAGCGTTGAAGGGCGGGAGACCTACAATGAGCAGTTCTTC. This gives the protein CSVEGRETYNEQFF. The V and J genes are TRBV29-1 and TRBJ2-1, with 7 bases that match TRBD2. Germline assignment: CDR1 SQVTM and CDR2 ANQGSEA. The CDR3 has 14 amino acids. The V and J ends lost 1 base and 2 bases, in that order; junction bases with no gene match: 2.

Written as DNA, the CDR3 is TGTGCCAGCAGTCAGACTGGGGCCAACGTCCTGACTTTC. This encodes CASSQTGANVLTF. V gene TRBV7-3 combines with J gene TRBJ2-6; D ambiguous. In germline, CDR1 is SGHTA, CDR2 FQGTGA. There are 13 residues in the CDR3. The V gene lost 6 bases and the J gene lost 2 bases, with 5 bases spanning the gap. The complete variable domain, with remaining parts taken from reference TRBV7-3 and TRBJ2-6, reads GAGVSQTPSNKVTEKGKYVELRCDPISGHTALYWYRQSLGQGPEFLIYFQGTGAADDSGLPNDRFFAVRPEGSVSTLKIQRTERGDSAVYLCASSQTGANVLTFGAGSRLTVL.

V and J are TRBV6-5 and TRBJ2-2, with a tentative D call TRBD2 (7 bases). The CDR3 is 13 residues long. Per germline, CDR1 MNHEY and CDR2 SVGAGI. Between the trimmed V and J ends, which lost 6 bases and 6 bases, there was a span of 11 bases. In nucleotides, the CDR3 is TGTGCCAGCAGGAGGGGGAGGGCCGGGGAGCTGTTTTTT. Translation: CASRRGRAGELFF.

A single count supports this clone. V and J are TRBV5-1 and TRBJ1-4, with D unclear. CDR1 is SGHRS, CDR2 YFSETQ, per germline. V was trimmed by 2 bases and J by 0 bases, leaving 5 bases between them. The CDR3 runs to 14 residues. CDR3 DNA: TGCGCCAGCAGCTTCTTCGCAACTAATGAAAAACTGTTTTTT. Its translation is CASSFFATNEKLFF.

This clone was seen just once. The J gene is TRBJ2-3, the V gene TRBV30, with 10 nucleotides matching TRBD2. Unmatched junction bases numbered 7, after V lost 2 bases and J lost 14 bases. Germline loops: CDR1 GTSNPN, CDR2 SVGIG (reference sequence). The CDR3 has 12 residues. DNA for the CDR3: TGTGCCTGGAGTTTCACTAGCGGGGTTTCGTATTTT. Amino acid sequence: CAWSFTSGVSYF.

This clone was counted a few times. The chain links TRBV6-1 to TRBJ1-2; D gene uncertain. CDR3 length: 12 residues. V gave up 0 bases and J gave up 12 bases, with 11 bases separating them. CDR1 is MNHNS, CDR2 SASEGT, per germline. The CDR3 region is CASSEAPGWNTF. In DNA form, the CDR3 reads TGTGCCAGCAGTGAAGCACCAGGTTGGAACACCTTC.